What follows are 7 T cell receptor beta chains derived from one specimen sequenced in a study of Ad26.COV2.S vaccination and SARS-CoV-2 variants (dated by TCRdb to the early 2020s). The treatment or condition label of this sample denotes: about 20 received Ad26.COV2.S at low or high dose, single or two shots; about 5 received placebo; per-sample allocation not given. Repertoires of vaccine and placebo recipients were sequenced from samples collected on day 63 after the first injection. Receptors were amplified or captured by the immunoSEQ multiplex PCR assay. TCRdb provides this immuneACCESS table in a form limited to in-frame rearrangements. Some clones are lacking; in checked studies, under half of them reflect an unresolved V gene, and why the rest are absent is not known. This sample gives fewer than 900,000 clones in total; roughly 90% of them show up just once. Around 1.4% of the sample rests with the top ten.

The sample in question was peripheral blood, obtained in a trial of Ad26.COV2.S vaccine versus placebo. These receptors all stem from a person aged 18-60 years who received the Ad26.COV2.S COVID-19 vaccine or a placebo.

The CDR3 is CASARASKNIQYF. As DNA, the CDR3 is TGTGCCTCCGCGAGGGCTTCCAAAAACATTCAGTACTTC. The chain links TRBV27 to TRBJ2-4, with D possibly TRBD2 on 5 matching bases. The CDR3 runs to 13 residues. CDR1 and CDR2 from the germline V gene are MNHEY and SMNVEV (reference sequence). V lost 11 bases to trimming and J lost 2 bases, with 13 bases between them.

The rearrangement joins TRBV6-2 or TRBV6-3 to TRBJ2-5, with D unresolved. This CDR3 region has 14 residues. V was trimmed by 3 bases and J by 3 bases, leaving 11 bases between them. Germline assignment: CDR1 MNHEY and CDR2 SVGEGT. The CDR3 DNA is TGTGCCAGCAGTTATAATGCCGGAAAAGAGACCCAGTACTTC. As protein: CASSYNAGKETQYF.

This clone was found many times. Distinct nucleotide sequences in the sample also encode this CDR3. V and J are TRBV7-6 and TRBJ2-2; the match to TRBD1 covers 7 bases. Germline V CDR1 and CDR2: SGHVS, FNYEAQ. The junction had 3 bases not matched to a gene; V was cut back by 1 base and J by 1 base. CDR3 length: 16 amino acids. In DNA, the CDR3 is TGTGCCAGCAGCTTAGAGACAGGGCTGAACACCGGGGAGCTGTTTTTT. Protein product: CASSLETGLNTGELFF.

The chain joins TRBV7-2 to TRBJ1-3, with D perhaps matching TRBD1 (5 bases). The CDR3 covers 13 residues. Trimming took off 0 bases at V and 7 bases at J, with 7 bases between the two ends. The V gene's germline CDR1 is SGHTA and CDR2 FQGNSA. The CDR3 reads CASSLAGANTIYF. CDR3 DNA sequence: TGTGCCAGCAGCTTAGCAGGGGCGAACACCATATATTTT.

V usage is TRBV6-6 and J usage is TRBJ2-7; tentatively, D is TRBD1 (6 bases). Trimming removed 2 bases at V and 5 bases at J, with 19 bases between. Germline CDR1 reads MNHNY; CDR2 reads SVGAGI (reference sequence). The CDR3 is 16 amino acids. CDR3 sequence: CASSYGPVGQGNEQYF. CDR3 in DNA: TGTGCCAGCAGTTACGGCCCCGTCGGTCAGGGGAACGAGCAGTACTTC.

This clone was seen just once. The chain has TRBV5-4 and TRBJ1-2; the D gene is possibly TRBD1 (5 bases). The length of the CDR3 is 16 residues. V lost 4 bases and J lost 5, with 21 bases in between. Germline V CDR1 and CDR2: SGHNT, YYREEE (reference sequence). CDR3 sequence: CASSLDRAGLWYGYTF. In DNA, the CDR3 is TGTGCCAGCAGCCTAGACCGGGCAGGGCTTTGGTATGGCTACACCTTC.

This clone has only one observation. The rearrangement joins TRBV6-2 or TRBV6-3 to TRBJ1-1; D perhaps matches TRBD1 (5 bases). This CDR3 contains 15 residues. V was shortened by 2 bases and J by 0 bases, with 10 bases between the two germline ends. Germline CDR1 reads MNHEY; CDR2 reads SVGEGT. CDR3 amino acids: CASSYGQPMNTEAFF. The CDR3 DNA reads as TGTGCCAGCAGTTACGGACAACCCATGAACACTGAAGCTTTCTTT.